A single sample is the source of the 30 T cell receptor beta chains below, sequenced in a study of blood T cell repertoires in COVID-19. TCRdb keeps only in-frame clones here, not all; method: immunoSEQ multiplex PCR. This sample has a few hundred thousand clones, with approximately 86% found just once. Sequenced material: peripheral blood. The receptors were gathered from a woman aged 70-85 years with COVID-19, enrolled during active disease.

The genes are TRBV5-4 and TRBJ2-1; no reliable D call. V dropped 2 bases and J dropped 7 bases, with 16 bases sitting between them. The CDR3 extends over 15 amino acids. Germline V gene lookup returns CDR1 SGHNT and CDR2 YYREEE (reference sequence). The CDR3: CASSFFARDTNEQFF. The CDR3 DNA sequence: TGTGCCAGCAGCTTTTTTGCTCGAGACACTAATGAGCAGTTCTTC.

The J gene is TRBJ1-5, the V gene TRBV7-9; no clear D. Germline assignment: CDR1 SEHNR and CDR2 FQNEAQ (reference sequence). CDR3 length equals 14 residues. V shed 1 base and J shed 6 bases, with 10 bases lying between them. CDR3 in DNA: TGTGCCAGCAGCTTAGGGGCAGTGAGTCAGCCCCAGCATTTT. Translation gives CASSLGAVSQPQHF.

The chain recombines TRBV7-2 with TRBJ2-2; unclear D gene. Between the trimmed V and J ends, which lost 3 bases and 7 bases, there was a span of 6 bases. The CDR3 length is 12 residues. Germline V gene sequence: CDR1 SGHTA, CDR2 FQGNSA. The CDR3 DNA reads as TGTGCCAGCAGCTTTGGAGTCGGGGAGCTGTTTTTT. Amino acid sequence: CASSFGVGELFF. The variable domain in full, with the rest retrieved from reference TRBV7-2 and TRBJ2-2, is GAGVSQSPSNKVTEKGKDVELRCDPISGHTALYWYRQSLGQGLEFLIYFQGNSAPDKSGLPSDRFSAERTGGSVSTLTIQRTQQEDSAVYLCASSFGVGELFFGEGSRLTVL.

This chain uses TRBV12-3 or TRBV12-4 with TRBJ1-2; D is undetermined. Trimming stripped 5 bases from V and 7 bases from J, with 14 bases between. The CDR3 has 13 residues. Here the CDR3 reads CASSLPPEGGYTF. The CDR3 nucleotides are TGTGCCAGCAGTCTCCCCCCGGAGGGTGGCTACACCTTC.

The V and J genes are TRBV27 and TRBJ2-1; no clear D. V was pared by 2 bases and J by 6 bases, with 8 bases between. Germline values: CDR1 MNHEY, CDR2 SMNVEV (reference sequence). There are 13 residues in the CDR3. CDR3 sequence (DNA): TGTGCCAGCAGTTTACAGGCAGCCAATGAGCAGTTCTTC. Its translation is CASSLQAANEQFF.

The genes are TRBV12-3 or TRBV12-4 and TRBJ2-2; D may be TRBD2 (6 bases). The V end lost 4 bases, the J end lost 6 bases, and 9 bases lay between the germline ends. CDR3 size: 13 residues. The CDR3 is CASSSRESGELFF. CDR3 coding DNA: TGTGCCAGCAGTTCCCGGGAGTCCGGGGAGCTGTTTTTT.

The chain recombines TRBV5-1 with TRBJ2-1, with D unresolved. Trimming left V 0 bases short and J 6 bases short, with 7 bases between. The CDR3 sequence is 13 residues long. The V gene's germline CDR1 is SGHRS and CDR2 YFSETQ. DNA for the CDR3: TGCGCCAGCAGCTTGGGGCAGGCCAATGAGCAGTTCTTC. Translating gives CASSLGQANEQFF.

CDR3: CASSPGTETYGYTF. For the CDR3, the DNA is TGTGCCAGCAGCCCCGGGACAGAGACTTATGGCTACACCTTC. The V and J genes are TRBV9 and TRBJ1-2; 7 bases map to TRBD1. V lost 4 bases to trimming and J lost 5 bases; unmatched junction nucleotides: 8. Germline V gives CDR1 SGDLS, CDR2 YYNGEE. The CDR3 contains 14 residues.

This clone was detected only a few times. The V gene is TRBV5-4, the J gene TRBJ1-3; 9 bases are a match to TRBD1. Germline CDR1 is SGHNT and CDR2 is YYREEE (reference sequence). V lost 0 bases, J lost 4 bases, and 5 bases stayed unmatched. This CDR3 region has 16 residues. CDR3: CASSLGSDRGGNTIYF. For the CDR3, the DNA is TGTGCCAGCAGCTTGGGCTCCGACAGGGGGGGAAACACCATATATTTT.

The chain has TRBV19 and TRBJ2-1, with 13 bases identical to TRBD2. The V segment lost 4 bases and the J segment 0 bases; nucleotides outside the gene matches: 6. This CDR3 region has 18 residues. Germline loops: CDR1 LNHDA, CDR2 SQIVND (reference sequence). The CDR3 bases are TGTGCCAGTAGTAAACGGACTAGCGGGGGTAGCTCCTACAATGAGCAGTTCTTC. Protein sequence: CASSKRTSGGSSYNEQFF. The whole variable domain, filled in from reference TRBV19 and TRBJ2-1, reads DGGITQSPKYLFRKEGQNVTLSCEQNLNHDAMYWYRQDPGQGLRLIYYSQIVNDFQKGDIAEGYSVSREKKESFPLTVTSAQKNPTAFYLCASSKRTSGGSSYNEQFFGPGTRLTVL.

This rearrangement joins TRBV2 to TRBJ1-1; TRBD1 might be the D (5 bases). The V gene lost 6 bases and the J gene lost 1 base, with 12 bases spanning the gap. This CDR3 has 14 amino acids. Germline CDR1 is SNHLY and CDR2 is FYNNEI. CDR3 loop: CASRASQGNTEAFF. CDR3 sequence (DNA): TGTGCCAGCAGGGCCTCTCAGGGGAACACTGAAGCTTTCTTT.

The chain has TRBV23-1 and TRBJ2-7; TRBD1 might be the D (6 bases). TRBV23-1 belongs to the ORF category, with a function that is uncertain. This CDR3 has 17 residues. Trimming took off 1 base at V and 1 base at J, with 17 bases between the two ends. The CDR3 sequence: CASSQYIFTGPSYEQYF. The CDR3 region has the DNA TGCGCCAGCAGTCAATATATCTTCACAGGGCCGTCCTACGAGCAGTACTTC.

The J gene is TRBJ1-5, the V gene TRBV19; D remains ambiguous. The length of the CDR3 is 15 residues. CDR1 and CDR2 from the germline V gene are LNHDA and SQIVND (reference sequence). V shed 3 bases and J shed 6 bases, with 15 bases lying between them. The CDR3 region is CASSISLSGGQPQHF. DNA of the CDR3: TGTGCCAGTAGTATTTCACTTTCCGGCGGTCAGCCCCAGCATTTT.

This clone was counted a single time. The genes are TRBV7-2 and TRBJ2-7; D perhaps matches TRBD1 (6 bases). Between the trimmed V and J ends, which lost 2 bases and 2 bases, there was a span of 13 bases. The V gene's germline CDR1 is SGHTA and CDR2 FQGNSA. This CDR3 has 15 residues. CDR3 sequence: CASSLNAGETYEQYF. The CDR3 DNA follows: TGTGCCAGCAGCTTAAACGCAGGGGAGACCTACGAGCAGTACTTC.

CDR3 nucleotide sequence: TGCGCCAGCAGCCAAGATCAGGGAGCGGGCCTAGAGACCCAGTACTTC. This codes for CASSQDQGAGLETQYF. The gene calls are TRBV4-1 and TRBJ2-5; D perhaps matches TRBD2 (6 bases). CDR3 length equals 16 residues. Germline V gene sequence: CDR1 MGHRA, CDR2 YSYEKL. V lost 0 bases and J lost 4, with 15 bases in between.

The chain employs TRBV18 and TRBJ1-1; maybe TRBD1 (5 bases). CDR1 and CDR2 (germline): KGHSH, LQKENI. Between the trimmed V and J ends, which lost 5 bases and 5 bases, there was a span of 12 bases. CDR3 length: 13 residues. The CDR3 spells CASSGGFETEAFF. CDR3 nucleotides: TGTGCCAGCTCAGGGGGGTTTGAGACTGAAGCTTTCTTT.

This clone was seen a few times. This chain links TRBV15 with TRBJ1-2; 8 bases are shared with TRBD1. The CDR3 is made up of 13 amino acids. Losses at the gene ends were 5 bases for V and 3 bases for J; bases not matched to a gene: 2. Germline V lookup: CDR1 LNHNV, CDR2 YYDKDF (reference sequence). The CDR3 here is CATSETGDYGYTF. CDR3 nucleotides: TGTGCCACCAGCGAGACAGGGGACTATGGCTACACCTTC.

The J gene is TRBJ2-3, the V gene TRBV30; 9 positions match TRBD2. The junction had 9 bases not matched to a gene; V was cut back by 0 bases and J by 2 bases. This CDR3 contains 17 residues. In germline, CDR1 is GTSNPN, CDR2 SVGIG (reference sequence). CDR3 in amino acids: CAWSVRWLAGSTDTQYF. The CDR3 DNA is TGTGCCTGGAGTGTACGTTGGCTAGCGGGGTCCACAGATACGCAGTATTTT.

This chain connects TRBV11-2 to TRBJ2-7; 11 bases agree with TRBD2. J lost 2 bases, V lost 2 bases, and 8 bases had no gene match. Per germline, CDR1 SGHAT and CDR2 FQNNGV. The length of the CDR3 is 17 residues. CDR3 DNA: TGTGCCAGCAGCTTAACGTCTAGCGGGGGGACAACCTACGAGCAGTACTTC. Protein sequence: CASSLTSSGGTTYEQYF.

The V gene is TRBV12-5, the J gene TRBJ1-3; D call uncertain. Trimming shortened V by 0 bases and J by 0 bases, and 12 bases separated the two germline ends. This CDR3 comprises 17 residues. Germline V gene sequence: CDR1 LGHNT, CDR2 FRNRAP. The CDR3 DNA reads as TGTGCTAGTGGTTTGGTAACGCGGGTTGTCTCTGGAAACACCATATATTTT. It is translated as CASGLVTRVVSGNTIYF.

The genes are TRBV7-9 and TRBJ1-1; 7 bases align to TRBD1. The V gene's germline CDR1 is SEHNR and CDR2 FQNEAQ (reference sequence). This CDR3 has 13 residues. With 2 bases clipped from V and 3 bases from J, the junction kept 0 bases outside the gene matches. The CDR3 DNA sequence: TGTGCCAGCAGCTTACAGGGGGACACTGAAGCTTTCTTT. It yields the protein CASSLQGDTEAFF.

The V and J genes are TRBV4-2 and TRBJ1-2, with 7 bases aligning to TRBD1. The trim removed 0 bases at V and 1 base at J, leaving 5 bases unmatched. The germline V gene has CDR1 LGHNA and CDR2 YNFKEQ. The length of the CDR3 is 16 residues. The CDR3 sequence is CASSQEYRGNNYGYTF. CDR3 sequence (DNA): TGTGCCAGCAGCCAAGAGTACAGGGGAAATAACTATGGCTACACCTTC.

The genes are TRBV27 and TRBJ2-7; tentative D call: TRBD2 (6 bases). The CDR3 length is 12 residues. Germline values: CDR1 MNHEY, CDR2 SMNVEV (reference sequence). V gave up 6 bases and J gave up 6 bases, with 12 bases separating them. CDR3 sequence: CASSRKGGEQYF. The DNA for the CDR3 is TGTGCCAGCAGCCGCAAGGGAGGCGAGCAGTACTTC.

The chain recombines TRBV13 with TRBJ1-2, with 8 bases aligning to TRBD1. Germline V gene sequence: CDR1 PRHDT, CDR2 FYEKMQ (reference sequence). This CDR3 region has 15 residues. V lost 4 bases, J lost 4 bases, and 8 bases stayed unmatched. The CDR3 DNA sequence: TGTGCCAGCAGCTGGGGACAGGAGGGGACCTATGGCTACACCTTC. Protein sequence: CASSWGQEGTYGYTF.

This clone was seen once. CDR3 in DNA: TGTGCCAGCAGCTTAAATGCCCCCGGGGGGGGGCTGAACTATGGCTACACCTTC. Its protein is CASSLNAPGGGLNYGYTF. V gene TRBV7-2 combines with J gene TRBJ1-2; perhaps TRBD1 as D (6 bases). Trimming shortened V by 2 bases and J by 2 bases, and 21 bases separated the two germline ends. The CDR3 sequence is 18 residues long. Germline CDR1 reads SGHTA; CDR2 reads FQGNSA.

The genes are TRBV7-2 and TRBJ2-1, with D possibly matching TRBD2 (5 bases). CDR1 and CDR2 from the germline V gene are SGHTA and FQGNSA. Trimming pared 2 bases from V and 12 bases from J, leaving 11 bases between. This CDR3 contains 12 residues. The CDR3 loop reads CASSLNRAGQFF. As DNA, the CDR3 is TGTGCCAGCAGCTTAAACCGGGCGGGGCAGTTCTTC.

The chain employs TRBV10-3 and TRBJ2-3; TRBD1 matches 8 bases. The V gene's germline CDR1 is ENHRY and CDR2 SYGVKD. Trimming took 4 bases from V and 3 from J; bases not matched to a gene: 3. The CDR3 extends over 14 amino acids. The CDR3 nucleotides are TGTGCCATCAGTGCGGGACAGGTGACAGATACGCAGTATTTT. It encodes CAISAGQVTDTQYF.

This clone is a singleton in its sample. The V and J genes are TRBV28 and TRBJ2-7; D is uncertain. The V and J ends lost 3 bases and 6 bases respectively, with 9 bases between them. CDR3 length: 12 residues. Per germline, CDR1 MDHEN and CDR2 SYDVKM. CDR3 loop: CASSLSQAEQYF. DNA of the CDR3: TGTGCCAGCAGTTTGAGTCAGGCCGAGCAGTACTTC.

This chain joins TRBV6-5 and TRBJ1-1; no clear D. This CDR3 has 13 amino acids. CDR1 and CDR2 (germline): MNHEY, SVGAGI. Trimming stripped 4 bases from V and 11 bases from J, with 17 bases between. The CDR3: CASSSPERRRAFF. As DNA, the CDR3 is TGTGCCAGCAGTTCCCCGGAGCGAAGGAGGGCTTTCTTT.

This rearrangement joins TRBV19 to TRBJ2-1; 12 positions match TRBD1. The CDR3 has 17 residues. Germline trimming cut 4 bases from V and 7 bases from J; bases unmatched to any gene: 11. CDR1 and CDR2 from the germline V gene are LNHDA and SQIVND (reference sequence). For the CDR3, the DNA is TGTGCCAGTAGTAGGAGTACCGGGACAGGGGGCAGGAATGAGCAGTTCTTC. Its protein product is CASSRSTGTGGRNEQFF.